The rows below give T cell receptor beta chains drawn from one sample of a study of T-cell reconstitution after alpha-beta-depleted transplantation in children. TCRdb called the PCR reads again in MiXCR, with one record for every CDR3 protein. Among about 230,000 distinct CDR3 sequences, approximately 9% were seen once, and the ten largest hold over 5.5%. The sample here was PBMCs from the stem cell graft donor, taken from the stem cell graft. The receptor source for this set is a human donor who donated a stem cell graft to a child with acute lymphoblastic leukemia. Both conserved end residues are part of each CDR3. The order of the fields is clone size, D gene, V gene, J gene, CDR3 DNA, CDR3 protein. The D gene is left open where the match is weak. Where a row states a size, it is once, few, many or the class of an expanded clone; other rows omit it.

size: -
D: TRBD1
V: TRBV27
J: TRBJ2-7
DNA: TGTGCCAGCGGCAAAGACAGGGCCTACGAGCAGTACTTC
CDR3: CASGKDRAYEQYF

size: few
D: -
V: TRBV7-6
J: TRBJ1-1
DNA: TGTGCCAGCAGCTTAGATGACAGCAACACTGAAGCTTTCTTT
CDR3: CASSLDDSNTEAFF

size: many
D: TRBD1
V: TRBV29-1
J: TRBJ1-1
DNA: TGCAGCGCTGACAGGGGATTGAACACTGAAGCTTTCTTT
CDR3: CSADRGLNTEAFF

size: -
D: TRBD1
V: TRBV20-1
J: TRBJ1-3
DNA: TGCAGTGCTGGTGGACAGGGCCTCTCTGGAAACACCATATATTTT
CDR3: CSAGGQGLSGNTIYF

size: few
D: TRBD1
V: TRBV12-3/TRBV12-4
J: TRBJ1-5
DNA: TGTGCCAGCAGCCTGGACAGGGGCTATCAGCCCCAGCATTTT
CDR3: CASSLDRGYQPQHF

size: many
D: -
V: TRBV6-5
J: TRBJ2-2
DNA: TGTGCCAGCAGACGCAGGGATGAGCTGTTTTTT
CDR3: CASRRRDELFF

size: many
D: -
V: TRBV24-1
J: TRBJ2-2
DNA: TGTGCCACCAGTGTTCCCACCGGGGAGCTGTTTTTT
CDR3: CATSVPTGELFF

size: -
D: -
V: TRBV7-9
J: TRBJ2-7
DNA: TGTGCCAGCAGCTCCCCTTCGCGAAACGAGCAGTACTTC
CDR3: CASSSPSRNEQYF

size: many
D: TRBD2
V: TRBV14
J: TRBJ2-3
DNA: TGTGCCAGCAGCCAGGCGGGGGGGACAGATACGCAGTATTTT
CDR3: CASSQAGGTDTQYF

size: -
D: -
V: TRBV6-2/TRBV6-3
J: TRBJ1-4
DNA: TGTGCCAGCAGAGGTTGGATAAATGAAAAACTGTTTTTT
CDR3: CASRGWINEKLFF

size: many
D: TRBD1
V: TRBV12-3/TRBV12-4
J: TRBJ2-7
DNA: TGTGCCAGCAGTTTAACAGGGGCCCACGAGCAGTACTTC
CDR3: CASSLTGAHEQYF

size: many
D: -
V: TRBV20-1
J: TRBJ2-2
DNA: TGCAGTGCTAGATACGACGGGAACACCGGGGAGCTGTTTTTT
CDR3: CSARYDGNTGELFF

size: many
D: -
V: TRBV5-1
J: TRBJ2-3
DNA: TGCGCCAGCAGCTTGGAAGGCAGCACGGGCACAGATACGCAGTATTTT
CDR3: CASSLEGSTGTDTQYF

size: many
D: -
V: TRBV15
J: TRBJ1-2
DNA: TGTGCCACCAGCATAGGGACCCCTAACTATGGCTACACCTTC
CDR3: CATSIGTPNYGYTF

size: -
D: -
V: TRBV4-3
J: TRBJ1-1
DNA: TGCGCCAGCAGCCAAGGACGGACCGGGCCCCTGGGGAGGGCTTTCTTT
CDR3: CASSQGRTGPLGRAFF

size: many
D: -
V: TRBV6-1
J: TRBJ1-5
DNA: TGTGCCAGCAGTGAATTAGGGTATGGCAATCAGCCCCAGCATTTT
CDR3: CASSELGYGNQPQHF

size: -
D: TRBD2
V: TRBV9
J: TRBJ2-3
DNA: TGTGCCAGCAGCTCGACTAGCGGGGGGGCTCGGGGAGATACGCAGTATTTT
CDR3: CASSSTSGGARGDTQYF

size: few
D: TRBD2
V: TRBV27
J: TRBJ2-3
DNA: TGTGCCAGCAGGTTCACTAGCGGGGGGGTCACAGATACGCAGTATTTT
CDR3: CASRFTSGGVTDTQYF

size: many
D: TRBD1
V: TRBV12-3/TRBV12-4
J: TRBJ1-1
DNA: TGTGCCAGCAGTATGGGACAGTTCGCTGAAGCTTTCTTT
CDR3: CASSMGQFAEAFF

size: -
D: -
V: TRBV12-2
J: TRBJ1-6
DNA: TGTGCAAGTCGCAACACGGCCGAGCGGTCAGCGCGGTCACCCCTCCACTTT
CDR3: CASRNTAERSARSPLHF

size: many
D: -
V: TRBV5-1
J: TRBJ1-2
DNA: TGCGCCAGCAGCTTGGTTCGAGAACAAGCTAACTATGGCTACACCTTC
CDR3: CASSLVREQANYGYTF

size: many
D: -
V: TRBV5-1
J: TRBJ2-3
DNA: TGCGCCAGCAGAATCGACGGGGCATCTAGCACAGATACGCAGTATTTT
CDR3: CASRIDGASSTDTQYF

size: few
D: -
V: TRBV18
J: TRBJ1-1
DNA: TGTGCCAGCTCTTCCGTCGGGAACACTGAAGCTTTCTTT
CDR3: CASSSVGNTEAFF

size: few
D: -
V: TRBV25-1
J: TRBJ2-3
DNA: TGTGCCAGCAGTGGGACTTGGGCAGGGGAGACTGATACGCAGTATTTT
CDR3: CASSGTWAGETDTQYF

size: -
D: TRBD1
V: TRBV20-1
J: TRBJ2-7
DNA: TGCAGTGCTGCCTCGACAGGGTCTGTCTACGAGCAGTACTTC
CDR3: CSAASTGSVYEQYF

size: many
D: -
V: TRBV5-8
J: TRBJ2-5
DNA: TGTGCCAGCAGCGAACGGACCGGGGGAGAGACCCAGTACTTC
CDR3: CASSERTGGETQYF

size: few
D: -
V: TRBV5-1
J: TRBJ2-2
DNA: TGCGCCAGCAGCTTCCACACCCGAACCAAGGACACCGGGGAGCTGTTTTTT
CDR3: CASSFHTRTKDTGELFF